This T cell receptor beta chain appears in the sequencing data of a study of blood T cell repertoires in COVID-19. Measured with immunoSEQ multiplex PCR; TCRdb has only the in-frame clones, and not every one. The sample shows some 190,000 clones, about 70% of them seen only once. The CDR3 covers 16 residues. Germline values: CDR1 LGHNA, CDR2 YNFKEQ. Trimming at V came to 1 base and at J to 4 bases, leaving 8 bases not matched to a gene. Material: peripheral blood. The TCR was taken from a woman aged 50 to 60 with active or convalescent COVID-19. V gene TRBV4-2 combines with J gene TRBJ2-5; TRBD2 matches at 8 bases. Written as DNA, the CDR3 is TGTGCCAGCAGCCAAGCCGTAAGCGGGAGCTTAGAGACCCAGTACTTC. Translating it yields CASSQAVSGSLETQYF.